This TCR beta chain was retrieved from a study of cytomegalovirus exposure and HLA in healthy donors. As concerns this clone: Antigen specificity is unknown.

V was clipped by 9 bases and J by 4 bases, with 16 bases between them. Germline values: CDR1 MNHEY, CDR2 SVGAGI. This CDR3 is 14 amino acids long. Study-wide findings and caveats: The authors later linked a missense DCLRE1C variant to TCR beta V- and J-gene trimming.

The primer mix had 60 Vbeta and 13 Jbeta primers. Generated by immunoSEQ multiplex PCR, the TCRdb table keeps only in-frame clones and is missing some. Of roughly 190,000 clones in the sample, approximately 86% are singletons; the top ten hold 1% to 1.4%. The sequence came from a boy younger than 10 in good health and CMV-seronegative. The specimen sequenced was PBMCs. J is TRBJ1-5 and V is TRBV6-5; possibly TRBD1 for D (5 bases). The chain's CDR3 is CASSNFGGNQPQHF. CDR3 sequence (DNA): TGTGCCAGTAGTAATTTCGGGGGAAATCAGCCCCAGCATTTT.